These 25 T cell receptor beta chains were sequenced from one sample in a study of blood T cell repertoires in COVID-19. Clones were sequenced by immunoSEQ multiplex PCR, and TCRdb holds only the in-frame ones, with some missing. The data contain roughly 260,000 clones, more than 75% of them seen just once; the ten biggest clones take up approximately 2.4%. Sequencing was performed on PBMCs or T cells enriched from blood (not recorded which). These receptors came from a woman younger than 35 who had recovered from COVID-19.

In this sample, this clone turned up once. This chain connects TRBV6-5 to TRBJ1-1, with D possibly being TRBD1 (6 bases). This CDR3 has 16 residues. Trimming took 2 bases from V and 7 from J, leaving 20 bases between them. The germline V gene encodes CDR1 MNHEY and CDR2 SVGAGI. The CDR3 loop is CASSYGPGDEGHEAFF. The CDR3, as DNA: TGTGCCAGCAGTTACGGGCCAGGGGACGAAGGGCATGAAGCTTTCTTT.

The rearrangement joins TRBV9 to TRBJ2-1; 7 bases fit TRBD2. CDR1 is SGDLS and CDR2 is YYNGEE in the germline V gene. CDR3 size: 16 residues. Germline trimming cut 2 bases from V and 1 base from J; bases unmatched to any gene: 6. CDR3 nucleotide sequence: TGTGCCAGCAGCGTTGCGACTAGCTGGTCCTACAATGAGCAGTTCTTC. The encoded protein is CASSVATSWSYNEQFF.

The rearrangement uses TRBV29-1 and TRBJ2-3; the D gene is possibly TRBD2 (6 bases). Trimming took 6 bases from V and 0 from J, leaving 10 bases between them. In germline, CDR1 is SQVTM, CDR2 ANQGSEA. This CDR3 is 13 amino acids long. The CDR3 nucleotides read TGCAGCGTAGGCGGGGTTAGCACAGATACGCAGTATTTT. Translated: CSVGGVSTDTQYF.

The CDR3 spells CSVLSTGDANYGYTF. The CDR3 region has the DNA TGCAGCGTTTTATCCACAGGTGATGCTAACTATGGCTACACCTTC. The genes are TRBV29-1 and TRBJ1-2; TRBD1 is a possible D gene (5 bases). V was shortened by 5 bases and J by 0 bases, with 16 bases between the two germline ends. Per germline, CDR1 SQVTM and CDR2 ANQGSEA. The CDR3 extends over 15 amino acids.

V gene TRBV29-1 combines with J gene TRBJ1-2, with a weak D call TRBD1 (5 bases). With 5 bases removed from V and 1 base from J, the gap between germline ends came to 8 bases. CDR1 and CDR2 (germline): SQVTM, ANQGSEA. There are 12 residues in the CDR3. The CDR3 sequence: CSVRTRNYGYTF. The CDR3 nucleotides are TGCAGCGTTCGGACACGTAACTATGGCTACACCTTC.

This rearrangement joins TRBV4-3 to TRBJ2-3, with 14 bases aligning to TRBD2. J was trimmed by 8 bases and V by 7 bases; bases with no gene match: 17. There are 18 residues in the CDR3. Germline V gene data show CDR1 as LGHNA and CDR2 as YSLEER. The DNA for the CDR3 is TGCGCCAGCACTCGCGGCCAACCCGGGACTAGCGGGGGACGTACGCAGTATTTT. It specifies CASTRGQPGTSGGRTQYF.

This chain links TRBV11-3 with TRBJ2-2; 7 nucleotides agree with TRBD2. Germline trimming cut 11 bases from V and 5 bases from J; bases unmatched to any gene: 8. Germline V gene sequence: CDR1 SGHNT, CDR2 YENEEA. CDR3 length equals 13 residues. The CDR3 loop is CAAGGGSTGELFF. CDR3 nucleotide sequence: TGTGCCGCGGGCGGGGGATCTACCGGGGAGCTGTTTTTT.

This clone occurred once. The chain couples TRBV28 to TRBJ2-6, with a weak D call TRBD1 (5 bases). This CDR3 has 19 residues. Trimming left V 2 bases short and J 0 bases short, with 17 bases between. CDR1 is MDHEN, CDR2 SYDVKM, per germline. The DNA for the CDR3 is TGTGCCAGCAGTTTAGTTGGGGCAGGGTTGATCTCTGGGGCCAACGTCCTGACTTTC. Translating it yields CASSLVGAGLISGANVLTF.

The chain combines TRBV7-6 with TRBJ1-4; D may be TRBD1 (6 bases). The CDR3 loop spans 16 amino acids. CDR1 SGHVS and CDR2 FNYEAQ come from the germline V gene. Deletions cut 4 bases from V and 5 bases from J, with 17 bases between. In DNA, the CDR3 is TGTGCCAGCAGCTCCAACAAGGGGGTCGGGAATGAAAAACTGTTTTTT. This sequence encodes CASSSNKGVGNEKLFF.

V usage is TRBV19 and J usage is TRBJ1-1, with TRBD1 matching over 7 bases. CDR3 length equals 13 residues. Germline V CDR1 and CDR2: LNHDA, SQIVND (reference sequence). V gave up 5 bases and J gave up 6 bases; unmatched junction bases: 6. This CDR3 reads CASSATGRSEAFF. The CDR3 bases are TGTGCCAGTAGTGCGACAGGGAGGTCTGAAGCTTTCTTT.

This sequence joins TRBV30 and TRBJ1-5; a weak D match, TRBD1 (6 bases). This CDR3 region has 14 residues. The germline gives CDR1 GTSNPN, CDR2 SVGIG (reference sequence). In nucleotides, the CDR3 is TGTGCTCTTACCACCGGACAGAATTATCAGCCCCAGCATTTT. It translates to CALTTGQNYQPQHF.

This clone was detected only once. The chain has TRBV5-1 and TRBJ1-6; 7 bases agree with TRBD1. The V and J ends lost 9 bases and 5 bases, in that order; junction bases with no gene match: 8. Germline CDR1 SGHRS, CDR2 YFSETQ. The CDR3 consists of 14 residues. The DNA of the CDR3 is TGCGCCACATCCCGGGACAGAAATAATTCACCCCTCCACTTT. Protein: CATSRDRNNSPLHF.

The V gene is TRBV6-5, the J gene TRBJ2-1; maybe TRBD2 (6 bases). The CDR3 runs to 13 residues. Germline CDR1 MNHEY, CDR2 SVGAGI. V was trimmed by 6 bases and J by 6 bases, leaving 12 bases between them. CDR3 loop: CASRRGLFNEQFF. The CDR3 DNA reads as TGTGCCAGCAGGAGGGGACTTTTCAATGAGCAGTTCTTC.

The CDR3 loop reads CASIPTGPGNTIYF. CDR3 nucleotide sequence: TGTGCCAGCATCCCAACGGGTCCTGGAAACACCATATATTTT. The chain couples TRBV2 to TRBJ1-3; D unclear. This CDR3 spans 14 amino acids. V dropped 7 bases and J dropped 2 bases, with 12 bases sitting between them. CDR1 and CDR2 from the germline V gene are SNHLY and FYNNEI.

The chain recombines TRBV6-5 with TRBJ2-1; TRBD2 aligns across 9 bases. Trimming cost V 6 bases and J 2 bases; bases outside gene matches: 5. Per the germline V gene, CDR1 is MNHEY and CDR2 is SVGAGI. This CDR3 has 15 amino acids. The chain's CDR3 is CASRRRGGAYNEQFF. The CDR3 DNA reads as TGTGCCAGCAGACGCCGCGGGGGGGCCTACAATGAGCAGTTCTTC.

CDR3 in amino acids: CASSTSTGGHTEAFF. The DNA for the CDR3 is TGTGCCAGCAGCACCTCGACAGGGGGACACACTGAAGCTTTCTTT. The genes are TRBV5-5 and TRBJ1-1, with 9 bases identical to TRBD1. The CDR3 sequence is 15 residues long. The junction had 7 bases not matched to a gene; V was cut back by 4 bases and J by 3 bases. CDR1 and CDR2 (germline): SGHKS, YYEKEE (reference sequence). The variable domain in full, completed from reference TRBV5-5 and TRBJ1-1, reads DAGVTQSPTHLIKTRGQQVTLRCSPISGHKSVSWYQQVLGQGPQFIFQYYEKEERGRGNFPDRFSARQFPNYSSELNVNALLLGDSALYLCASSTSTGGHTEAFFGQGTRLTVV.

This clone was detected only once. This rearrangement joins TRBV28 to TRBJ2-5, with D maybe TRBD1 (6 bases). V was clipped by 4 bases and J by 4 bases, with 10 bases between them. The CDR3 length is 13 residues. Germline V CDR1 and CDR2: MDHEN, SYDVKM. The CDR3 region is CASSSGGGETQYF. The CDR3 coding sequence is TGTGCCAGCAGTTCTGGGGGCGGAGAGACCCAGTACTTC.

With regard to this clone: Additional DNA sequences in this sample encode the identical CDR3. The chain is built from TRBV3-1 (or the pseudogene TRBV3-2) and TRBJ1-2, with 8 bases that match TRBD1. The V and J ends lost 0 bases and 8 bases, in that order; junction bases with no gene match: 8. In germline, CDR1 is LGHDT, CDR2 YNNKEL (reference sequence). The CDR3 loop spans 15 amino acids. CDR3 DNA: TGTGCCAGCAGCCAAGATCTAACAGGGGGGCGCGGCTACACCTTC. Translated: CASSQDLTGGRGYTF.

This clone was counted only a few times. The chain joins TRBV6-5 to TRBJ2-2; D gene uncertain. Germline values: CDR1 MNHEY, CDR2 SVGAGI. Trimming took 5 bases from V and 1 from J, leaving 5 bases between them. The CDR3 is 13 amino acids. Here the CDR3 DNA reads TGTGCCAGCAGTACATTGAACACCGGGGAGCTGTTTTTT. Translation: CASSTLNTGELFF.

DNA of the CDR3: TGCGCCAGCAGCTTGGACGGCGGGAATGCGAACACCGGGGAGCTGTTTTTT. It yields the protein CASSLDGGNANTGELFF. The gene calls are TRBV5-1 and TRBJ2-2; possibly TRBD2 for D (6 bases). Trimming shortened V by 0 bases and J by 0 bases, and 12 bases separated the two germline ends. This CDR3 spans 17 amino acids. Germline loops: CDR1 SGHRS, CDR2 YFSETQ.

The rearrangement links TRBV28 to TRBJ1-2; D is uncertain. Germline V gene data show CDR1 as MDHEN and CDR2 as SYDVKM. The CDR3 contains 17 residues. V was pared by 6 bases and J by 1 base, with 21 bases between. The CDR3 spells CASSPPPRTLINYGYTF. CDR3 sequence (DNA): TGTGCCAGCAGCCCGCCCCCACGTACTCTTATTAACTATGGCTACACCTTC.

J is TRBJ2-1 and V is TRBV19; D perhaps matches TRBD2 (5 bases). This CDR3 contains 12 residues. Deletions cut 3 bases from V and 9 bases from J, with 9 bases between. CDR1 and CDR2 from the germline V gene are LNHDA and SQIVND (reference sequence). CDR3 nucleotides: TGTGCCAGTAGTATTGTGGGAGCTGAGCAGTTCTTC. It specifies CASSIVGAEQFF.

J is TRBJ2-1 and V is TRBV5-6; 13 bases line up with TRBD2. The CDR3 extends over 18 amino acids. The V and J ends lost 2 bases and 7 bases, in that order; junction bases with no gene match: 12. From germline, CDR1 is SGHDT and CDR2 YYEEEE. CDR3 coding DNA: TGTGCCAGCAGCTTCATCCCCCCGGGACTAGCGGGGTGGAATGAGCAGTTCTTC. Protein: CASSFIPPGLAGWNEQFF.

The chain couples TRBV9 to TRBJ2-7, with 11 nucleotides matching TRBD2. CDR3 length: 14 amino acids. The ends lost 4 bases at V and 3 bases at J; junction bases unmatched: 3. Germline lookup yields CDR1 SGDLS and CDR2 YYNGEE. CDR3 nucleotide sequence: TGTGCCAGCAGCCCCGGGACTAGCGGCTACGAGCAGTACTTC. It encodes CASSPGTSGYEQYF.

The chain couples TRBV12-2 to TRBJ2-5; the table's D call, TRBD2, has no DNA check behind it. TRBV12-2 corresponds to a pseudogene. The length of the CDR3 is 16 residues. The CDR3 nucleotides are TGTGCAAGTCGCTTACGGGGGGGCCTCGGCCAAGAGACCCAGTACTTC. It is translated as CASRLRGGLGQETQYF.